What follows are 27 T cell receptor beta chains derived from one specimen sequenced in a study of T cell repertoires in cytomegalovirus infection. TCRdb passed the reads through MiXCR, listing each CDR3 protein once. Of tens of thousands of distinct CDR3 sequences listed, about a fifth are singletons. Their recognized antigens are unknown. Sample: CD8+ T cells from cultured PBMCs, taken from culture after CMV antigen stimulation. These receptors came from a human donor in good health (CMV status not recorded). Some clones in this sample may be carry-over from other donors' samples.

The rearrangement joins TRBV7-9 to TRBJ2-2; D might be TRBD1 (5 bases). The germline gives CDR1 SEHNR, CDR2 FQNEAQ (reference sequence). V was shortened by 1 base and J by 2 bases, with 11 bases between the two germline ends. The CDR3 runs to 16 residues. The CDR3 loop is CASSLVDSPNTGELFF. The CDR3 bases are TGTGCCAGCAGCTTAGTAGACAGCCCTAACACCGGGGAGCTGTTTTTT. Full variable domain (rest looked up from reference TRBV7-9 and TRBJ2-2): DTGVSQNPRHKITKRGQNVTFRCDPISEHNRLYWYRQTLGQGPEFLTYFQNEAQLEKSRLLSDRFSAERPKGSFSTLEIQRTEQGDSAMYLCASSLVDSPNTGELFFGEGSRLTVL.

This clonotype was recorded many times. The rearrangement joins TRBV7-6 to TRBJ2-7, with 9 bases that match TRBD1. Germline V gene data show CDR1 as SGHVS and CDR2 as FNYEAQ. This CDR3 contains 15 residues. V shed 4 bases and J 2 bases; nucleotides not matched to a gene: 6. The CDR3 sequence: CASSWGDRAAYEQYF. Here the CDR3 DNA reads TGTGCCAGCAGCTGGGGGGACAGGGCGGCCTACGAGCAGTACTTC.

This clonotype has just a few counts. The CDR3 nucleotides read TGTGCCAGTAGCGACTCACTCGTCGGCTACAATGAGCAGTTCTTC. This codes for CASSDSLVGYNEQFF. This chain uses TRBV19 with TRBJ2-1; D gene ambiguous. The CDR3 runs 15 residues. Between the trimmed V and J ends, which lost 6 bases and 3 bases, there was a span of 15 bases. From germline, CDR1 is LNHDA and CDR2 SQIVND (reference sequence).

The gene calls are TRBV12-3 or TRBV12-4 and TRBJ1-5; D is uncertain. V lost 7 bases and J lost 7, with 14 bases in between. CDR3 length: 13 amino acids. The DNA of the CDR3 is TGTGCCAGCACCGAGGGTCGAGGACAGCCCCAGCATTTT. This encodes CASTEGRGQPQHF.

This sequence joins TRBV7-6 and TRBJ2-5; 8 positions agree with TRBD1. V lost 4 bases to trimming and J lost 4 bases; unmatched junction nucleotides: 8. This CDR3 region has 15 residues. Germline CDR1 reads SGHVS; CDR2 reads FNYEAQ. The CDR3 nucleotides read TGTGCCAGCAGCTCCGGACAGGGAGGAAGAGAGACCCAGTACTTC. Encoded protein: CASSSGQGGRETQYF.

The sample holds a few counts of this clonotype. The CDR3 spells CSVSPGTEYGYTF. The CDR3, as DNA: TGCAGCGTCTCGCCGGGGACAGAATATGGCTACACCTTC. The chain couples TRBV29-1 to TRBJ1-2; TRBD1 agrees at 7 bases. This CDR3 spans 13 amino acids. With 6 bases clipped from V and 5 bases from J, the junction kept 9 bases outside the gene matches. The V gene's germline CDR1 is SQVTM and CDR2 ANQGSEA.

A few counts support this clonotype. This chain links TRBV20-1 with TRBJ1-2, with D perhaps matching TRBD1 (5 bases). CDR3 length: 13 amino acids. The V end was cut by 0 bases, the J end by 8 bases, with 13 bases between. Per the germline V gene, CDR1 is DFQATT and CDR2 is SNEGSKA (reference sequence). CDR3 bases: TGCAGTGCTAGAGATGTGAAAGGGGAAGGCTACACCTTC. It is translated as CSARDVKGEGYTF.

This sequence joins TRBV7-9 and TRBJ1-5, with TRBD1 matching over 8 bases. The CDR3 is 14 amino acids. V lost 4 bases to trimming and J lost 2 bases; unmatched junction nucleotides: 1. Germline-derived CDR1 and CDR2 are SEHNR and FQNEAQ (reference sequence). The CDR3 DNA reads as TGTGCCAGCAGCTCGGACAGGGGCAATCAGCCCCAGCATTTT. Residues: CASSSDRGNQPQHF.

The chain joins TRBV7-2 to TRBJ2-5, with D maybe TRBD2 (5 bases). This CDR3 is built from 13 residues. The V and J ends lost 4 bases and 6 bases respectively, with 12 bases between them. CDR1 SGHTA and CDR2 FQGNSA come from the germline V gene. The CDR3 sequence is CASSSKRLKTQYF. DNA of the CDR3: TGTGCCAGCAGCTCTAAGCGGCTAAAGACCCAGTACTTC.

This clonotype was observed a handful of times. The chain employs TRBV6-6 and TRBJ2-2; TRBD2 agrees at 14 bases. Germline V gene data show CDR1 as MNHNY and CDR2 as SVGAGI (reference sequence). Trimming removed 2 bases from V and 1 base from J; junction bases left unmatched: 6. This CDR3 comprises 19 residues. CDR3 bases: TGTGCCAGCAGTTACGGACTAGCGGGGGGCCGATGGAACACCGGGGAGCTGTTTTTT. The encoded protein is CASSYGLAGGRWNTGELFF.

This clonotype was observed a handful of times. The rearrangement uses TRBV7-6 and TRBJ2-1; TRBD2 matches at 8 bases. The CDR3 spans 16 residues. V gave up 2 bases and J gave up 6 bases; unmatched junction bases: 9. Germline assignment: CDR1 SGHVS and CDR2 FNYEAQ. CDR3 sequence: CASSLSVRGGGNEQFF. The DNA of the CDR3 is TGTGCCAGCAGCTTATCCGTACGGGGGGGCGGCAATGAGCAGTTCTTC. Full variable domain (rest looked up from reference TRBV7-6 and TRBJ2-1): GAGVSQSPRYKVTKRGQDVALRCDPISGHVSLYWYRQALGQGPEFLTYFNYEAQQDKSGLPNDRFSAERPEGSISTLTIQRTEQRDSAMYRCASSLSVRGGGNEQFFGPGTRLTVL.

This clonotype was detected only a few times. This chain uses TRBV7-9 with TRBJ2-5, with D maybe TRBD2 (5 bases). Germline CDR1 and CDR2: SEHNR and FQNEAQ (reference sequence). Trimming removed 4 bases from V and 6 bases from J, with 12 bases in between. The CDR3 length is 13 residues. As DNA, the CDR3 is TGTGCCAGCAGCTCCGGGATCGGACAGACCCAGTACTTC. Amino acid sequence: CASSSGIGQTQYF.

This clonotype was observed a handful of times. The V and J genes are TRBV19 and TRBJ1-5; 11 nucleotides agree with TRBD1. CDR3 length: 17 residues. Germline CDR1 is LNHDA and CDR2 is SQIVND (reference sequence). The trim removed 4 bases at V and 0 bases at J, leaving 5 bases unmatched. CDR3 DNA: TGTGCCAGTAGTACCGGACAGGGGGCGTATAGCAATCAGCCCCAGCATTTT. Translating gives CASSTGQGAYSNQPQHF.

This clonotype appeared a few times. CDR3 in amino acids: CASSQGDGREQFF. The CDR3, as DNA: TGTGCCAGCAGCCAAGGTGATGGGAGGGAGCAGTTCTTC. The chain employs TRBV4-2 and TRBJ2-1; D is possibly TRBD2 (6 bases). Germline CDR1 reads LGHNA; CDR2 reads YNFKEQ. The germline V and J ends were trimmed by 1 base and 10 bases, with 11 bases remaining between them. There are 13 residues in the CDR3.

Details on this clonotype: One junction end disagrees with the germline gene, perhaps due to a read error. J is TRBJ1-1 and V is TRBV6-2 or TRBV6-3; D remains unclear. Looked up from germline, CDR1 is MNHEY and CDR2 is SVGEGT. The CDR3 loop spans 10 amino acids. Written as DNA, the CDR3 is TGTGCCAGCAGTCCCGTTGCCAGCTCCTTT. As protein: CASSPVASSF.

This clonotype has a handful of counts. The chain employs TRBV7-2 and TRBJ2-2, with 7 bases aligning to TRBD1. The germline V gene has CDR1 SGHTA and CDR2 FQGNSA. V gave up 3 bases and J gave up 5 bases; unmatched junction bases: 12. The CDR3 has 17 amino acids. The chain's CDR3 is CASSFGAYRGLTGELFF. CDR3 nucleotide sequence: TGTGCCAGCAGCTTTGGGGCCTATAGGGGGCTGACCGGGGAGCTGTTTTTT. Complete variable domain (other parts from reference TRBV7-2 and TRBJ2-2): GAGVSQSPSNKVTEKGKDVELRCDPISGHTALYWYRQSLGQGLEFLIYFQGNSAPDKSGLPSDRFSAERTGGSVSTLTIQRTQQEDSAVYLCASSFGAYRGLTGELFFGEGSRLTVL.

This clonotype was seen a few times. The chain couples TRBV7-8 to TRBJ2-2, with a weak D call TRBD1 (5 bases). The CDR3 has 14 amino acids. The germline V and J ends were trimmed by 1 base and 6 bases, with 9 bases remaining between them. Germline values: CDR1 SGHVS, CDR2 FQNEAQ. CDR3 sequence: CASSLVGQPGELFF. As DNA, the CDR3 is TGTGCCAGCAGCTTAGTAGGACAACCCGGGGAGCTGTTTTTT.

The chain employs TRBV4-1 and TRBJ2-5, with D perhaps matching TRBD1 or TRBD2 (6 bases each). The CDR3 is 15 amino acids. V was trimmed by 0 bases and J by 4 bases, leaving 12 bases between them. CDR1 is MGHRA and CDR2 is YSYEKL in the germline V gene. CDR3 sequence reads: CASSQDIWGAETQYF. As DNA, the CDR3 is TGCGCCAGCAGCCAAGATATATGGGGGGCAGAGACCCAGTACTTC.

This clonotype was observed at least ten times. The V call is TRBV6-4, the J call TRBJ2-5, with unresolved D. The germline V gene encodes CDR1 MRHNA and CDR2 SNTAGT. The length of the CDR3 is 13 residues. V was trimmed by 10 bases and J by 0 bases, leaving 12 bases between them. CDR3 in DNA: TGTGCCACCAATGGGGTCAACCAAGAGACCCAGTACTTC. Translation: CATNGVNQETQYF.

The CDR3 here is CATSTGGYNEQFF. CDR3 DNA: TGTGCCACCTCTACAGGGGGTTACAATGAGCAGTTCTTC. The chain links TRBV10-3 to TRBJ2-1; 8 bases line up with TRBD1. Germline V lookup: CDR1 ENHRY, CDR2 SYGVKD. This CDR3 spans 13 amino acids. Trimming cost V 10 bases and J 4 bases; bases outside gene matches: 6.

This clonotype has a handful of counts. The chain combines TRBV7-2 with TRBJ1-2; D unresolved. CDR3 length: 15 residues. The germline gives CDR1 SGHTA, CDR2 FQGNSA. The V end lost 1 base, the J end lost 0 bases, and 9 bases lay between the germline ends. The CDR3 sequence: CASSLEVAPNYGYTF. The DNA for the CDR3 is TGTGCCAGCAGCTTAGAGGTGGCTCCTAACTATGGCTACACCTTC.

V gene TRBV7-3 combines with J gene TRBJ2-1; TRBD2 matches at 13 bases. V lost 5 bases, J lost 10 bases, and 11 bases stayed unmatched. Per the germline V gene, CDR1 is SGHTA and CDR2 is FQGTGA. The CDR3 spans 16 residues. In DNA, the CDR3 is TGTGCCAGCAGCCTGTGGACTAGCGGGAGACCCGGGGAGCAGTTCTTC. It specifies CASSLWTSGRPGEQFF.

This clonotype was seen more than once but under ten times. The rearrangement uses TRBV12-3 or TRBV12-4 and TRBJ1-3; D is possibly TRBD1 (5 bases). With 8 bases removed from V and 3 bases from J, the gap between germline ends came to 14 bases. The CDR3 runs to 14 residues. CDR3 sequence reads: CASDGQGYGNTIYF. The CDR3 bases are TGTGCCAGCGACGGGCAGGGTTATGGAAACACCATATATTTT.

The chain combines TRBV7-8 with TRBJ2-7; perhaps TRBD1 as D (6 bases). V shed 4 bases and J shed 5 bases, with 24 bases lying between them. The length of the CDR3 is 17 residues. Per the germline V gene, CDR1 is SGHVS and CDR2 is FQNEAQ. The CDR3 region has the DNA TGTGCCAGCAGCTACAAACCGCAACAGGGATTCGGGAACGAGCAGTACTTC. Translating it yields CASSYKPQQGFGNEQYF.

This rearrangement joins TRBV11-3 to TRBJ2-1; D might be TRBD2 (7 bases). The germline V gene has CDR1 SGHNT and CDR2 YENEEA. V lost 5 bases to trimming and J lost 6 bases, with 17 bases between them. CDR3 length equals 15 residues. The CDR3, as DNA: TGTGCCAGCAGCCCCAGGTTAGGGGGGGTCAATGAGCAGTTCTTC. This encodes CASSPRLGGVNEQFF.

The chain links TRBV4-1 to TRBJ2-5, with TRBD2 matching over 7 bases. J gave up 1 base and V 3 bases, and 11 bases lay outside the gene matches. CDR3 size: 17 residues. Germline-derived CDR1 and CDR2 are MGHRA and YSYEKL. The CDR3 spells CASSQGGVTEVQETQYF. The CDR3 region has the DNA TGCGCCAGCAGCCAGGGGGGGGTCACGGAGGTCCAAGAGACCCAGTACTTC.

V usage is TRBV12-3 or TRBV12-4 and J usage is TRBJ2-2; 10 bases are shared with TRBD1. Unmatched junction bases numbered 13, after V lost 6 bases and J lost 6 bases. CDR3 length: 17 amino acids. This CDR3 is CASRLTLGTGASGELFF. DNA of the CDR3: TGTGCCAGCAGGCTGACTCTCGGGACAGGGGCCTCCGGGGAGCTGTTTTTT.